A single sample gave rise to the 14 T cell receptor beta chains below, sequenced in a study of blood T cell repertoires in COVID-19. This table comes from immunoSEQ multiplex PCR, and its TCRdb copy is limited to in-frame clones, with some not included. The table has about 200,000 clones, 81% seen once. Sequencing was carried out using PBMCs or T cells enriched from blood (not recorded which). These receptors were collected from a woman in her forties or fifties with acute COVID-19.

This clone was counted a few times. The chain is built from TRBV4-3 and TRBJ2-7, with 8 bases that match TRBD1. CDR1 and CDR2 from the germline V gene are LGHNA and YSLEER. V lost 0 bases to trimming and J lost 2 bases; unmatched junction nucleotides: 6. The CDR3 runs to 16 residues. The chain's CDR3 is CASSQDTDRGPYEQYF. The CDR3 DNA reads TGCGCCAGCAGCCAAGACACCGACAGGGGCCCCTACGAGCAGTACTTC.

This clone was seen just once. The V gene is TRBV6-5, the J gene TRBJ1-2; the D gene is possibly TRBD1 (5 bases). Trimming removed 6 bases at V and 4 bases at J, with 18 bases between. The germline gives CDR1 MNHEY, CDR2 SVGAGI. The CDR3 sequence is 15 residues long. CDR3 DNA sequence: TGTGCCAGCAGCGACAGAGAAAGTTCTAGCTATGGCTACACCTTC. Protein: CASSDRESSSYGYTF.

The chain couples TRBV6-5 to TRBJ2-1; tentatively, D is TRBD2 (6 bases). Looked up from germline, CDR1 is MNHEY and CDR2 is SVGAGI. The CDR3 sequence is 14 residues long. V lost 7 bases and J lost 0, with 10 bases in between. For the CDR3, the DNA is TGTGCCAGCATCCGGGGGAGCTCCTACAATGAGCAGTTCTTC. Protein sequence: CASIRGSSYNEQFF.

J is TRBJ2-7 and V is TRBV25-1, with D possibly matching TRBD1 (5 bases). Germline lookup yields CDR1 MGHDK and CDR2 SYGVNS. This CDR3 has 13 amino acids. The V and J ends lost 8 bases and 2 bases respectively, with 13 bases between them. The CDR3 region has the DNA TGTGCCAGCTCCCGTGGGGCAGCCTACGAGCAGTACTTC. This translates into CASSRGAAYEQYF.

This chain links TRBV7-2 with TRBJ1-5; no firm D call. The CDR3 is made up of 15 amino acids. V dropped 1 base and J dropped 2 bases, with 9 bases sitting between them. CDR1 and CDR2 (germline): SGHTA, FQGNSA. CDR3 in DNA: TGTGCCAGCAGCTTAGGGTCGGCGGGCAATCAGCCCCAGCATTTT. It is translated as CASSLGSAGNQPQHF.

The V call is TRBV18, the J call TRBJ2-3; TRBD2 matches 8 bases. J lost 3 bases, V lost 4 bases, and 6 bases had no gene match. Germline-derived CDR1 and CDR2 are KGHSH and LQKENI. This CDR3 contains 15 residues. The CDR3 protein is CASSLSGRVTDTQYF. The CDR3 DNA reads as TGTGCCAGCTCACTGAGCGGGAGAGTGACAGATACGCAGTATTTT.

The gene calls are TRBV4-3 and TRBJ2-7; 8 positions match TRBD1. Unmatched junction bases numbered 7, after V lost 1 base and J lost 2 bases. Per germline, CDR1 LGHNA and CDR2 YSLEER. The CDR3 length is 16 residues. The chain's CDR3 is CASSQVTGVRPYEQYF. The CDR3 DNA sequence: TGCGCCAGCAGCCAAGTGACAGGGGTGAGACCCTACGAGCAGTACTTC.

The CDR3 nucleotides read TGTGCCAGCAGCTTCGGACTAGCGGGGCCCACCGGGGAGCTGTTTTTT. Translation gives CASSFGLAGPTGELFF. The rearrangement links TRBV7-2 to TRBJ2-2; TRBD2 aligns across 12 bases. J gave up 4 bases and V 3 bases, and 3 bases lay outside the gene matches. CDR1 SGHTA and CDR2 FQGNSA come from the germline V gene. The CDR3 runs to 16 residues.

CDR3: CASSLGGTTDTQYF. The CDR3 DNA is TGTGCCAGCAGCTTAGGCGGGACCACAGATACGCAGTATTTT. V usage is TRBV7-3 and J usage is TRBJ2-3, with D tentatively TRBD2 (6 bases). Germline V gene data show CDR1 as SGHTA and CDR2 as FQGTGA. The CDR3 is 14 amino acids. Trimming left V 2 bases short and J 2 bases short, with 8 bases between.

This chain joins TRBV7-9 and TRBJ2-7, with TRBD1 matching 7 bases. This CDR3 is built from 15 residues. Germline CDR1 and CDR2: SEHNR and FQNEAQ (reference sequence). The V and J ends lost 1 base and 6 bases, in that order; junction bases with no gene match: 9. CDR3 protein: CASSLGKGQSSEQYF. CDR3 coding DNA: TGTGCCAGCAGCTTAGGAAAGGGACAGTCTAGCGAGCAGTACTTC.

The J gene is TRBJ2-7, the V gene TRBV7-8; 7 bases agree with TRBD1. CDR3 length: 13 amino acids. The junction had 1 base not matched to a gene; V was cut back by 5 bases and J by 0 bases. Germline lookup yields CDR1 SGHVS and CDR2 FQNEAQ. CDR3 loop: CASSRQGSYEQYF. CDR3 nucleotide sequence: TGTGCCAGCAGCCGACAGGGCTCCTACGAGCAGTACTTC. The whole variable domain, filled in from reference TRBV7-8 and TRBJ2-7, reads GAGVSQSPRYKVAKRGQDVALRCDPISGHVSLFWYQQALGQGPEFLTYFQNEAQLDKSGLPSDRFFAERPEGSVSTLKIQRTQQEDSAVYLCASSRQGSYEQYFGPGTRLTVT.

The CDR3 bases are TGTGCCAGCAGCCAAGGGACAGGCATTAACTATGGCTACACCTTC. The encoded protein is CASSQGTGINYGYTF. The V and J genes are TRBV5-4 and TRBJ1-2; TRBD1 matches 8 bases. The CDR3 totals 15 residues. Germline CDR1 SGHNT, CDR2 YYREEE (reference sequence). V trimming: 4 bases; J trimming: 1 base; junction bases outside the gene matches: 6.

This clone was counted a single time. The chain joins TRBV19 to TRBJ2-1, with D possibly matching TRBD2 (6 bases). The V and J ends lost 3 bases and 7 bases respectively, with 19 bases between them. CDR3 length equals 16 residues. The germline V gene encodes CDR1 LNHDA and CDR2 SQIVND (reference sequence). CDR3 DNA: TGTGCCAGTAGTATCTGGAGGGAAATAAAGGATAATGAGCAGTTCTTC. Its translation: CASSIWREIKDNEQFF. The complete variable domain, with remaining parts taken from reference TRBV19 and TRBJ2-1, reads DGGITQSPKYLFRKEGQNVTLSCEQNLNHDAMYWYRQDPGQGLRLIYYSQIVNDFQKGDIAEGYSVSREKKESFPLTVTSAQKNPTAFYLCASSIWREIKDNEQFFGPGTRLTVL.

The DNA of the CDR3 is TGTGCCAGCAGTTCTGACAGGGACTTTCAGCCCCAGCATTTT. Amino acids: CASSSDRDFQPQHF. The chain combines TRBV6-5 with TRBJ1-5; TRBD1 matches at 7 bases. This CDR3 has 14 residues. Germline loops: CDR1 MNHEY, CDR2 SVGAGI. Trimming removed 4 bases from V and 6 bases from J; junction bases left unmatched: 6.